The following is a T cell receptor (beta chain) sequence with its context. TCRdb reprocessed the 5' RACE reads via MiXCR and lists one record per CDR3 protein. The repertoire holds 450,000 or so distinct CDR3 sequences, approximately 18% seen once, with roughly 12% in the top ten. From germline, CDR1 is SQVTM and CDR2 ANQGSEA. The CDR3 runs to 14 residues. Trimming removed 7 bases at V and 4 bases at J, with 16 bases between. The sample originates from a study of identical twins. The sequencing input was naive T cells sorted from blood. The chain couples TRBV29-1 to TRBJ2-2, with D possibly being TRBD1 or TRBD2 (5 bases each). The sequence derives from a man over 45 in good health. CDR3: CSARPGGGTGELFF. The CDR3 region has the DNA TGCAGCGCCCGGCCTGGGGGTGGCACCGGGGAGCTGTTTTTT.